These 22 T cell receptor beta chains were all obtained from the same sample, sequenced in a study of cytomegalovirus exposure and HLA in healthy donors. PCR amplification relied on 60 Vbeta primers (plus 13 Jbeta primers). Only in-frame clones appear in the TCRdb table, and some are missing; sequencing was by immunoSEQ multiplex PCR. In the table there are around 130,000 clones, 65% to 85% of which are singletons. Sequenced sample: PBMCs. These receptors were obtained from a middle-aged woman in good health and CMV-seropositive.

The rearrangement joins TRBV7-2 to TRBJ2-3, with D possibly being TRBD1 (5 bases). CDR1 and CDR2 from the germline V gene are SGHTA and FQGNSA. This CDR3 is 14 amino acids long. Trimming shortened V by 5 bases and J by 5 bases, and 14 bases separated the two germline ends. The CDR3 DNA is TGTGCCAGCAGCATCATTCAGGGTGTAGATACGCAGTATTTT. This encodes CASSIIQGVDTQYF.

The CDR3 nucleotides are TGCGCCAGCAGTGAGGGCCAAAGGACAGCTAAGAACACTGAAGCTTTCTTT. Protein product: CASSEGQRTAKNTEAFF. The chain joins TRBV10-1 to TRBJ1-1; D is perhaps TRBD1 (6 bases). V lost 2 bases and J lost 1, with 17 bases in between. Germline V gene sequence: CDR1 WNHNN, CDR2 SYGVQD (reference sequence). The CDR3 extends over 17 amino acids.

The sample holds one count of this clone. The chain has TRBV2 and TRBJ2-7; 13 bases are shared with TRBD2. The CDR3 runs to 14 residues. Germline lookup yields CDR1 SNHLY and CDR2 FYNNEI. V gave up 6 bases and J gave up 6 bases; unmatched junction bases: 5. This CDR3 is CASRDGLAGAEQYF. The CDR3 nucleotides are TGTGCCAGCAGAGACGGACTAGCGGGAGCCGAGCAGTACTTC. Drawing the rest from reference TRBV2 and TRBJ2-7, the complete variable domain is EPEVTQTPSHQVTQMGQEVILRCVPISNHLYFYWYRQILGQKVEFLVSFYNNEISEKSEIFDDQFSVERPDGSNFTLKIRSTKLEDSAMYFCASRDGLAGAEQYFGPGTRLTVT.

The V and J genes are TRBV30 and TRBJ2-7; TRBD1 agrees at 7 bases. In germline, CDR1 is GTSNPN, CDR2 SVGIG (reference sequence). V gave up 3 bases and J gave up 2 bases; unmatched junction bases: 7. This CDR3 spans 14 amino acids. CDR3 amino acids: CAWRLGQNTYEQYF. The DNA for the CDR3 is TGTGCCTGGAGGTTGGGACAGAATACCTACGAGCAGTACTTC.

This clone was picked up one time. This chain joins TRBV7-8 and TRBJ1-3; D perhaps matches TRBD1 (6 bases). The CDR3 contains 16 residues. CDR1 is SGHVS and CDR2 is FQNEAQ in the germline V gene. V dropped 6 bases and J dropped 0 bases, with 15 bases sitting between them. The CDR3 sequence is CASRGGGPSSGNTIYF. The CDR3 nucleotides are TGTGCCAGCAGAGGGGGGGGGCCGAGCTCTGGAAACACCATATATTTT.

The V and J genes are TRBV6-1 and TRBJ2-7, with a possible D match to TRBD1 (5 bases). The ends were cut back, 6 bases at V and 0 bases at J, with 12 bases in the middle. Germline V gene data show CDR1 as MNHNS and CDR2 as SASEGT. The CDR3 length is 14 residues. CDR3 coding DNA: TGTGCCAGCAGGACAGTAGTTAACTCCTACGAGCAGTACTTC. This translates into CASRTVVNSYEQYF.

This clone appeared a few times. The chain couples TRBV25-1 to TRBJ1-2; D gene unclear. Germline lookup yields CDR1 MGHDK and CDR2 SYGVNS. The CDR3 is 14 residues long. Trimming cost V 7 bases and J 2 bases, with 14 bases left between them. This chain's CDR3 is CASKAGGENYGYTF. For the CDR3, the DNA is TGTGCCAGCAAAGCAGGAGGCGAAAACTATGGCTACACCTTC.

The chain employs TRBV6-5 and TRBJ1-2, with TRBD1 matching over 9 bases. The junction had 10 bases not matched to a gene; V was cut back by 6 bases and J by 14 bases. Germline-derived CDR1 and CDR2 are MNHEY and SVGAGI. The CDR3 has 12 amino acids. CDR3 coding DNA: TGTGCCAGCAGAGAAAGGGACAGGGAAAAGACCTTC. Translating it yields CASRERDREKTF.

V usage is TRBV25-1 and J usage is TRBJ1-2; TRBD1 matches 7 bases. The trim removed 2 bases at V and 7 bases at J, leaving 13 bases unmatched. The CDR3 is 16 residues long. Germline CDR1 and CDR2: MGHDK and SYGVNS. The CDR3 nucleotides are TGTGCCAGCAGTGAACCCAGCGGCAGGGGGGACGGTGGCTACACCTTC. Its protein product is CASSEPSGRGDGGYTF.

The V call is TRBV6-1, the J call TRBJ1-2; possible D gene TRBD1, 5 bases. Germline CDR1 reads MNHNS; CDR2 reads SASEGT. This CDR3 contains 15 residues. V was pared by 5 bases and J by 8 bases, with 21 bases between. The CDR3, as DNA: TGTGCCAGCAGTCGACAGCGAAGGGAGGCGGACGGCTACACCTTC. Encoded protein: CASSRQRREADGYTF.

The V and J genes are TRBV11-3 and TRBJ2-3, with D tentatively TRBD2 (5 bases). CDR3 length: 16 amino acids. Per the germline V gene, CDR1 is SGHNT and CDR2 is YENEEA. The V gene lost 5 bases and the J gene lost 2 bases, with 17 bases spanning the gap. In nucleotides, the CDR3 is TGTGCCAGCAGCCCTCGAGGCGGCCGGGACACAGATACGCAGTATTTT. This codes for CASSPRGGRDTDTQYF.

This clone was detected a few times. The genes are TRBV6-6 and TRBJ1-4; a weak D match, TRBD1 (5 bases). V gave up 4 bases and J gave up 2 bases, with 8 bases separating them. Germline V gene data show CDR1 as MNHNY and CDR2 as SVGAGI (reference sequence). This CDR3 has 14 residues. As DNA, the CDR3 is TGTGCCAGCAGTTCGGGGGATACTAATGAAAAACTGTTTTTT. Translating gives CASSSGDTNEKLFF.

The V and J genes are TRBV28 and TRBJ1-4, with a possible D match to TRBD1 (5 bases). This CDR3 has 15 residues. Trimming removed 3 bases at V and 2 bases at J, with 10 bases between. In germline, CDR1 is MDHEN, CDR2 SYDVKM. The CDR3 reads CASSLGGITNEKLFF. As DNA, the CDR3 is TGTGCCAGCAGTTTGGGGGGAATTACTAATGAAAAACTGTTTTTT.

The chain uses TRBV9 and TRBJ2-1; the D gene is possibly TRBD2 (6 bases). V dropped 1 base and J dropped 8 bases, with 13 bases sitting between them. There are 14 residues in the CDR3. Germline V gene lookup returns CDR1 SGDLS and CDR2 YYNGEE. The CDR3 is CASSVSGSGHEQFF. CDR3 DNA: TGTGCCAGCAGCGTATCAGGTAGCGGTCATGAGCAGTTCTTC.

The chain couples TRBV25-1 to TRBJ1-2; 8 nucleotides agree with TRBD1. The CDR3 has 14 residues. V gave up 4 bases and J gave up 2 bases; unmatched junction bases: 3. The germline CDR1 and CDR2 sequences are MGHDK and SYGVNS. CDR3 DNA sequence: TGTGCCAGCAGTGGGACAGGGAGGAACTATGGCTACACCTTC. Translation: CASSGTGRNYGYTF.

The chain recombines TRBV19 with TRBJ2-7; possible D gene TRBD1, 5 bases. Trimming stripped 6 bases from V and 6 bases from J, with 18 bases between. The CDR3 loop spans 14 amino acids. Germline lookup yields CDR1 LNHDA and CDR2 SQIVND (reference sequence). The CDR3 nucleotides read TGTGCCAGTAGGACTTCAGTACTAAGGGGCGAGCAGTACTTC. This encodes CASRTSVLRGEQYF.

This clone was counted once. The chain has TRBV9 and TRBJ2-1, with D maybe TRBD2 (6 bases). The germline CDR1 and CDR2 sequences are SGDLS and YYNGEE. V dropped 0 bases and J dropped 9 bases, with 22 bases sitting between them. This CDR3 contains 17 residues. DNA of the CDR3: TGTGCCAGCAGCGTAGATGAGGGGCTCGGGCACGGGGGTGAGCAGTTCTTC. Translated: CASSVDEGLGHGGEQFF.

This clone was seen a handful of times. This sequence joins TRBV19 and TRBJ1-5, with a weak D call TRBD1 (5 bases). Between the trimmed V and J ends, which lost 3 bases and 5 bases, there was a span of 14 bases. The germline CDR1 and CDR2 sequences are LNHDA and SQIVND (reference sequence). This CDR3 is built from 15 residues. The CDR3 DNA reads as TGTGCCAGTAGTATTTTAGACAGCTCACATCAGCCCCAGCATTTT. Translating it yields CASSILDSSHQPQHF.

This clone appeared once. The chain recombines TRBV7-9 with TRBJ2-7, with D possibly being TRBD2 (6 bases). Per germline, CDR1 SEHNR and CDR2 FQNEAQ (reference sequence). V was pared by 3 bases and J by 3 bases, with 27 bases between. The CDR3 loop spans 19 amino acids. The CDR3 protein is CASSFGAGGAEPIIYEQYF. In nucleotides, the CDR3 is TGTGCCAGCAGCTTTGGGGCCGGAGGGGCCGAACCAATAATCTACGAGCAGTACTTC.

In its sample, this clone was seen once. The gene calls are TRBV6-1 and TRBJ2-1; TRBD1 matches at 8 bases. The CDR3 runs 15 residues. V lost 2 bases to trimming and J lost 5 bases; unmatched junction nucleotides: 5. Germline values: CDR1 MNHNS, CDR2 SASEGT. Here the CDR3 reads CASSEMGQEHNEQFF. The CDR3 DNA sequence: TGTGCCAGCAGTGAAATGGGACAGGAACACAATGAGCAGTTCTTC.

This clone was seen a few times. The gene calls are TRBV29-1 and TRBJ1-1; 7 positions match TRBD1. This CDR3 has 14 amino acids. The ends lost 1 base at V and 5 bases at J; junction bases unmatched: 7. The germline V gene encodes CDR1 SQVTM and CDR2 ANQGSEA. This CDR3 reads CSVEVQGDRTEAFF. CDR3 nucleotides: TGCAGCGTTGAAGTCCAGGGGGATAGGACTGAAGCTTTCTTT.

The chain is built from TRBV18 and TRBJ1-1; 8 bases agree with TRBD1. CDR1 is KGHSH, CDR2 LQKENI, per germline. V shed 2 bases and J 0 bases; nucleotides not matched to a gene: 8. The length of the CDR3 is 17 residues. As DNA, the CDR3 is TGTGCCAGCTCACCAAGGACAGGGAATGAAGTGAACACTGAAGCTTTCTTT. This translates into CASSPRTGNEVNTEAFF.